The clone carrying this T cell receptor beta chain was counted between two and nine times. From germline, CDR1 is SQVTM and CDR2 ANQGSEA. There are 15 residues in the CDR3. V lost 3 bases to trimming and J lost 5 bases, with 17 bases between them. Unique molecular identifiers were used in preparing the TCRbeta library. In TCRdb, the PCR reads were re-called with MiXCR into one record per CDR3 protein. This sample has around 370,000 distinct CDR3 sequences, with around 10% found just once. This entry belongs to a study of T-cell reconstitution after alpha-beta-depleted transplantation in children. This TCR derives from a human donor who donated a stem cell graft to a child with acute lymphoblastic leukemia. Source: PBMCs from the stem cell graft donor, taken from the stem cell graft. This chain connects TRBV29-1 to TRBJ2-1; tentatively, D is TRBD2 (5 bases). Written as DNA, the CDR3 is TGCAGCGTTGACTGGCCTAGCTTTAACGACAATGAGCAGTTCTTC. It encodes CSVDWPSFNDNEQFF.